This T cell receptor beta chain emerged from a study of T-cell memory formation after mild COVID-19. Overall study context: For the most part, TCR clusters were specific to one donor.

Comment on this clonotype: Its target is not known.

Constant-segment primers were used for 5'RACE, and the resulting TCR alpha and TCR beta cDNA libraries carried sample barcodes and UMIs. TCRdb itself ran the 5' RACE reads through MiXCR, one entry per CDR3 protein. The data contain a few hundred thousand distinct CDR3 sequences, 20% to 25% of them seen just once; the ten biggest clones take up 12%. Broader study findings: Shrinking CD4+ clones were chiefly CM and EM; CD8+ ones were chiefly EMRA. CD4/CD8 balance characterized clones contracting day 15 to 85, and CD4+ skew characterized later expanders.

Sequences were obtained from PBMCs or a T cell subset sorted from them (not recorded which). The receptor comes from an adult woman who had mild COVID-19 (a few samples of this study predate the infection). Cell type and time point are not known.

The CDR3 nucleotides read TGTGCCAGCAGCTTAAATCAGCGGGGGACCCAAGAGACCCAGTACTTC. Translating it yields CASSLNQRGTQETQYF. The chain couples TRBV7-3 to TRBJ2-5; TRBD2 matches at 8 bases. V dropped 1 base and J dropped 1; count of bases not matched to a gene: 5. The CDR3 is 16 residues long. The germline CDR1 and CDR2 sequences are SGHTA and FQGTGA. Full variable domain (outside the CDR3, taken from reference TRBV7-3 and TRBJ2-5): GAGVSQTPSNKVTEKGKYVELRCDPISGHTALYWYRQSLGQGPEFLIYFQGTGAADDSGLPNDRFFAVRPEGSVSTLKIQRTERGDSAVYLCASSLNQRGTQETQYFGPGTRLLVL.